This section outlines one T cell receptor beta chain sequence together with its context. Profiles of TCR beta VDJ and CDR3 were generated from a genomic DNA template. In TCRdb, the reads were re-called with MiXCR into one record per CDR3 protein. The profile shows 150,000 to 200,000 distinct CDR3 sequences, 71% of them singletons. Patients chosen for sequencing had shown CD8+CD57+ cell expansion by flow cytometry. This CDR3 is 15 amino acids long. Germline-derived CDR1 and CDR2 are LNHDA and SQIVND (reference sequence). V was trimmed by 7 bases and J by 1 base, leaving 14 bases between them. This sample was taken from a study of CD8+CD57+ T cells in acquired aplastic anemia.

The TCR comes from a human donor with aplastic anemia. The sample consisted of sorted CD4+, CD8+, or CD8+CD57+ T cells (not recorded which) from PBMCs. J is TRBJ2-1 and V is TRBV19; tentatively, D is TRBD1 or TRBD2 (5 bases each). CDR3 coding DNA: TGTGCCAGTACCCTCGACGGGGCTTCCTACAATGAGCAGTTCTTC. It yields the protein CASTLDGASYNEQFF.